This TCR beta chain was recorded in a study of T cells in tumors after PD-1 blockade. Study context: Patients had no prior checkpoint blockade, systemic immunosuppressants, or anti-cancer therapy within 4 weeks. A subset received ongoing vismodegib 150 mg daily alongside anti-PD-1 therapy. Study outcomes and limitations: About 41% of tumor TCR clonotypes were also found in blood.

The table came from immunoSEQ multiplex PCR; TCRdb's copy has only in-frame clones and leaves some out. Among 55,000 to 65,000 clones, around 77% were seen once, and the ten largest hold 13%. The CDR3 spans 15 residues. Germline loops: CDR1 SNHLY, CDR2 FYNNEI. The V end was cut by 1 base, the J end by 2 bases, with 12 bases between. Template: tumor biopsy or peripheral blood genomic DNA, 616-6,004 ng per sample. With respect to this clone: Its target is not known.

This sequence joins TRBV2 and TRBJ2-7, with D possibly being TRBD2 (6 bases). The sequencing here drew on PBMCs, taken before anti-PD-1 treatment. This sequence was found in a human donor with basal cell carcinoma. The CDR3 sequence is CASSEGDSETYEQYF. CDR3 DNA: TGTGCCAGCAGTGAAGGGGACTCCGAGACCTACGAGCAGTACTTC.